This T cell receptor (beta chain) was retrieved from a study of T cell responses to AZD1222 COVID-19 vaccine. This clone has a handful of counts. Its antigen is currently unknown. Study-level results: There were mostly white British donors and more females than males, and clonal diversity was possibly underestimated. Only a handful of AZD1222 recipients, roughly six in all, had baseline seropositivity. None of the repertoires were sampled until the peak T cell response had passed. Along spike, vaccine-associated CD4 TCRs were found throughout, with dominance at 160-218 and 743-854.

This table comes from immunoSEQ multiplex PCR, and its TCRdb copy is limited to in-frame clones, with some not included. The data hold 96,000 or so clones, with 85% to 90% observed a single time. CDR1 is MNHEY and CDR2 is SVGAGI in the germline V gene. The CDR3 is 15 residues long. J lost 3 bases, V lost 6 bases, and 8 bases had no gene match. J is TRBJ1-3 and V is TRBV6-5, with TRBD1 identical over 7 bases. The TCR sequence derives from an adult in good health. Sequencing was performed on peripheral blood, taken on day 0 of AZD1222 vaccination. In DNA, the CDR3 is TGTGCCAGCAGATGGACAGGCGGCTTTGGAAACACCATATATTTT. Amino acid sequence: CASRWTGGFGNTIYF.